A single sample gave rise to the 28 T cell receptor beta chains below, sequenced in a study of cytomegalovirus exposure and HLA in healthy donors (dated by TCRdb to about 2017). Library prep was done by the immunoSEQ multiplex PCR assay. For the multiplex PCR, a mixture combining 60 forward primers for TCR Vbeta segments and 13 reverse primers for TCR Jbeta segments was used. TCRdb limited this immuneACCESS table to in-frame rearrangements with V and J called. A share of clones is missing; checked studies link under half to unresolved V genes, and the rest is unexplained. In this sample the table shows about 160,000 clones, around 80% of which occur a single time. Jointly, the top ten make up 1% to 1.5% of the sample. The sequencing sample was made of PBMCs. The receptor source for this set is a boy between 2 and 15 years old in good health and CMV-seronegative.

The V call is TRBV30, the J call TRBJ1-1, with D perhaps matching TRBD1 (5 bases). This CDR3 has 14 residues. V dropped 4 bases and J dropped 0 bases, with 12 bases sitting between them. Germline CDR1 GTSNPN, CDR2 SVGIG (reference sequence). The CDR3 DNA is TGTGCCTGGAACGGGGGGAGATTGAACACTGAAGCTTTCTTT. Residues: CAWNGGRLNTEAFF.

The chain has TRBV6-6 and TRBJ1-1; 7 positions agree with TRBD1. Trimming took 0 bases from V and 5 from J; bases not matched to a gene: 3. This CDR3 has 14 residues. CDR1 and CDR2 (germline): MNHNY, SVGAGI (reference sequence). As DNA, the CDR3 is TGTGCCAGCAGTTACTCAAGGGGGCAGACTGAAGCTTTCTTT. It codes for CASSYSRGQTEAFF.

The chain has TRBV19 and TRBJ1-3; D remains ambiguous. The CDR3 covers 13 residues. Trimming shortened V by 8 bases and J by 1 base, and 9 bases separated the two germline ends. Germline lookup yields CDR1 LNHDA and CDR2 SQIVND (reference sequence). The CDR3: CASSKQSGNTIYF. The CDR3, as DNA: TGTGCCAGTTCCAAACAGTCTGGAAACACCATATATTTT.

The rearrangement joins TRBV27 to TRBJ1-5; 7 bases are a match to TRBD1. V was clipped by 4 bases and J by 3 bases; unmatched bases: 6. This CDR3 spans 15 amino acids. Germline V CDR1 and CDR2: MNHEY, SMNVEV (reference sequence). The CDR3: CASSSDRRSNQPQHF. The CDR3 coding sequence is TGTGCCAGCAGTTCGGACAGGCGCTCCAATCAGCCCCAGCATTTT.

This clone was observed once. The chain carries TRBV5-4 and TRBJ1-2; D gene uncertain. The CDR3 is 14 residues long. Trimming stripped 0 bases from V and 6 bases from J, with 12 bases between. From germline, CDR1 is SGHNT and CDR2 YYREEE (reference sequence). In DNA form, the CDR3 reads TGTGCCAGCAGCTTGGGGAGCGATATTAATGGCTACACCTTC. It is translated as CASSLGSDINGYTF.

The CDR3 sequence: CASSFRYQETQYF. DNA for the CDR3: TGCGCCAGCAGCTTCAGGTACCAAGAGACCCAGTACTTC. This chain links TRBV5-1 with TRBJ2-5; D unclear. The CDR3 has 13 residues. The germline CDR1 and CDR2 sequences are SGHRS and YFSETQ. The ends were cut back, 2 bases at V and 0 bases at J, with 5 bases in the middle.

The chain combines TRBV19 with TRBJ2-1, with 7 nucleotides matching TRBD2. The CDR3 covers 17 residues. The J segment lost 0 bases and the V segment lost 3 bases, leaving 8 bases of the junction unmatched. In germline, CDR1 is LNHDA, CDR2 SQIVND (reference sequence). CDR3 protein: CASSIVWLAVSYNEQFF. CDR3 DNA sequence: TGTGCCAGTAGTATCGTCTGGCTAGCGGTCTCCTACAATGAGCAGTTCTTC.

This clone has only one observation. This rearrangement joins TRBV7-9 to TRBJ1-2; 8 bases agree with TRBD1. The CDR3 is 13 amino acids. CDR1 is SEHNR, CDR2 FQNEAQ, per germline (reference sequence). With V trimmed by 6 bases and J by 6 bases, 6 bases remained unmatched. In DNA, the CDR3 is TGTGCCAGCAGACATCAGGGGGCTGATGGCTACACCTTC. Its protein is CASRHQGADGYTF.

The J gene is TRBJ2-2, the V gene TRBV10-1, with a possible D match to TRBD2 (5 bases). This CDR3 contains 13 residues. Trimming took off 4 bases at V and 3 bases at J, with 6 bases between the two ends. Germline V gives CDR1 WNHNN, CDR2 SYGVQD (reference sequence). The CDR3 region is CASSAGYTGELFF. The CDR3 region has the DNA TGCGCCAGCAGTGCGGGGTACACCGGGGAGCTGTTTTTT.

The CDR3 nucleotides are TGCGCCAGCAGTGCCGGGACAGACTCCTACAATGAGCAGTTCTTC. It yields the protein CASSAGTDSYNEQFF. V gene TRBV10-1 combines with J gene TRBJ2-1; 7 nucleotides agree with TRBD1. V lost 4 bases, J lost 0 bases, and 3 bases stayed unmatched. The CDR3 is 15 amino acids. CDR1 and CDR2 from the germline V gene are WNHNN and SYGVQD (reference sequence).

The CDR3 region is CASRGGQAGETQYF. The CDR3 region has the DNA TGTGCCAGCAGGGGGGGACAGGCCGGTGAGACCCAGTACTTC. The chain has TRBV28 and TRBJ2-5; 8 nucleotides match TRBD1. Losses at the gene ends were 6 bases for V and 5 bases for J; bases not matched to a gene: 8. Germline CDR1 and CDR2: MDHEN and SYDVKM. This CDR3 has 14 amino acids.

This chain links TRBV7-8 with TRBJ2-3, with 11 bases that match TRBD2. This CDR3 region has 14 residues. With V trimmed by 6 bases and J by 1 base, 0 bases remained unmatched. Germline V gene lookup returns CDR1 SGHVS and CDR2 FQNEAQ. The CDR3 protein is CASRLAGGTDTQYF. As DNA, the CDR3 is TGTGCCAGCAGACTAGCGGGGGGCACAGATACGCAGTATTTT.

The gene calls are TRBV7-9 and TRBJ2-5; 7 bases line up with TRBD2. The CDR3 totals 12 residues. The germline V gene encodes CDR1 SEHNR and CDR2 FQNEAQ (reference sequence). With V trimmed by 6 bases and J by 4 bases, 2 bases remained unmatched. CDR3 coding DNA: TGTGCCAGCAGGGGGGGGGTAGAGACCCAGTACTTC. Its translation is CASRGGVETQYF.

The rearrangement joins TRBV6-1 to TRBJ2-1; 8 nucleotides match TRBD2. Trimming removed 6 bases from V and 8 bases from J; junction bases left unmatched: 12. CDR3 length equals 15 residues. Germline loops: CDR1 MNHNS, CDR2 SASEGT. This CDR3 is CASSLIPQLADEQFF. Written as DNA, the CDR3 is TGTGCCAGCAGCCTGATACCGCAACTAGCGGATGAGCAGTTCTTC.

The chain has TRBV10-3 and TRBJ2-1; possible D gene TRBD2, 6 bases. From germline, CDR1 is ENHRY and CDR2 SYGVKD. This CDR3 has 16 residues. Trimming took 8 bases from V and 2 from J, leaving 19 bases between them. DNA of the CDR3: TGTGCCATCGGACTGCGGTTGACTAGTGCCTACAATGAGCAGTTCTTC. Translating gives CAIGLRLTSAYNEQFF.

The chain is built from TRBV29-1 and TRBJ2-5; TRBD2 is a possible D gene (5 bases). Germline CDR1 and CDR2: SQVTM and ANQGSEA. CDR3 length equals 14 residues. V lost 4 bases and J lost 4, with 16 bases in between. CDR3 amino acids: CSVAPPGTGETQYF. The DNA for the CDR3 is TGCAGCGTTGCCCCCCCGGGAACGGGAGAGACCCAGTACTTC.

This rearrangement joins TRBV4-1 to TRBJ2-7; D possibly corresponds to TRBD1 (5 bases). CDR1 and CDR2 from the germline V gene are MGHRA and YSYEKL. The CDR3 totals 16 residues. Trimming took 2 bases from V and 4 from J, leaving 18 bases between them. The CDR3 loop is CASSQTWGGVSYEQYF. The CDR3 nucleotides read TGCGCCAGCAGCCAAACGTGGGGCGGAGTCTCTTACGAGCAGTACTTC.

The gene calls are TRBV6-6 and TRBJ2-7; 9 nucleotides agree with TRBD2. J gave up 5 bases and V 10 bases, and 15 bases lay outside the gene matches. CDR1 is MNHNY and CDR2 is SVGAGI in the germline V gene (reference sequence). The length of the CDR3 is 15 residues. The DNA for the CDR3 is TGTGCCACCAAGGGCGGGAGGGGGGGTAATGACGAGCAGTACTTC. This sequence encodes CATKGGRGGNDEQYF.

The chain joins TRBV5-5 to TRBJ2-7; perhaps TRBD1 as D (5 bases). V lost 0 bases and J 4 bases, leaving 8 bases between the germline ends. Germline CDR1 SGHKS, CDR2 YYEKEE (reference sequence). The CDR3 runs to 13 residues. CDR3 sequence (DNA): TGTGCCAGCAGCTTGGGGACACCGTACGAGCAGTACGTC. It translates to CASSLGTPYEQYV.

The chain combines TRBV4-2 with TRBJ2-7, with TRBD2 as a possible D gene (6 bases). V shed 3 bases and J shed 3 bases, with 21 bases lying between them. This CDR3 comprises 17 residues. Germline V CDR1 and CDR2: LGHNA, YNFKEQ. As DNA, the CDR3 is TGTGCCAGCAGCCAGGGGTTAACCGGGACTTGGGACTACGAGCAGTACTTC. This gives the protein CASSQGLTGTWDYEQYF.

The J gene is TRBJ2-4, the V gene TRBV19; 7 positions match TRBD1. Germline V lookup: CDR1 LNHDA, CDR2 SQIVND (reference sequence). V gave up 6 bases and J gave up 4 bases; unmatched junction bases: 3. The CDR3 loop spans 13 amino acids. This CDR3 reads CASRGTEKNIQYF. CDR3 DNA sequence: TGTGCCAGTAGGGGGACAGAGAAAAACATTCAGTACTTC.

J is TRBJ2-6 and V is TRBV15; D unclear. The V gene lost 5 bases and the J gene lost 0 bases, with 8 bases spanning the gap. CDR3 size: 15 residues. CDR1 and CDR2 (germline): LNHNV, YYDKDF (reference sequence). The CDR3 DNA reads TGTGCCACCAGCTTACGACACTCTGGGGCCAACGTCCTGACTTTC. Protein: CATSLRHSGANVLTF.

This chain links TRBV28 with TRBJ2-7; unclear D gene. V shed 2 bases and J shed 3 bases, with 8 bases lying between them. There are 13 residues in the CDR3. Germline CDR1 and CDR2: MDHEN and SYDVKM. The CDR3 sequence: CASSLNLYYEQYF. The CDR3 region has the DNA TGTGCCAGCAGTTTAAATCTGTACTACGAGCAGTACTTC.

The CDR3, as DNA: TGTGCCAGCAGAGCTGGGCCGAACACTGAAGCTTTCTTT. Its protein is CASRAGPNTEAFF. V and J are TRBV11-2 and TRBJ1-1; D remains unclear. V lost 6 bases, J lost 1 base, and 9 bases lay in between. Germline V lookup: CDR1 SGHAT, CDR2 FQNNGV. The CDR3 is made up of 13 amino acids.

The chain combines TRBV6-1 with TRBJ2-5, with 13 bases matching TRBD2. J was trimmed by 2 bases and V by 4 bases; bases with no gene match: 10. The length of the CDR3 is 18 residues. Germline V lookup: CDR1 MNHNS, CDR2 SASEGT. The CDR3, as DNA: TGTGCCAGCAGTGGATCCCAACGACTAGCGGGGGGTCAAGAGACCCAGTACTTC. Translating it yields CASSGSQRLAGGQETQYF.

J is TRBJ2-1 and V is TRBV10-3, with D possibly TRBD1 on 5 matching bases. Germline lookup yields CDR1 ENHRY and CDR2 SYGVKD. Trimming removed 7 bases at V and 2 bases at J, with 12 bases between. CDR3 length equals 14 residues. The CDR3 DNA is TGTGCCATCAAAGGCTGGGGCGCCTACAATGAGCAGTTCTTC. Protein sequence: CAIKGWGAYNEQFF.

The chain carries TRBV7-9 and TRBJ2-2; 11 bases map to TRBD2. From germline, CDR1 is SEHNR and CDR2 FQNEAQ (reference sequence). The CDR3 loop spans 19 amino acids. Trimming removed 1 base from V and 5 bases from J; junction bases left unmatched: 12. CDR3 in DNA: TGTGCCAGCAGCTTAGGAAGACAAAGACTAGCGGGAACAACCGGGGAGCTGTTTTTT. This translates into CASSLGRQRLAGTTGELFF. Full variable domain (remainder filled in from reference TRBV7-9 and TRBJ2-2): DTGVSQNPRHKITKRGQNVTFRCDPISEHNRLYWYRQTLGQGPEFLTYFQNEAQLEKSRLLSDRFSAERPKGSFSTLEIQRTEQGDSAMYLCASSLGRQRLAGTTGELFFGEGSRLTVL.

J is TRBJ2-5 and V is TRBV10-2; 12 bases align to TRBD2. J gave up 5 bases and V 5 bases, and 15 bases lay outside the gene matches. The CDR3 sequence is 18 residues long. The germline V gene encodes CDR1 WSHSY and CDR2 SAAADI. The CDR3 protein is CASSYPPSGGGNRETQYF. CDR3 nucleotides: TGCGCCAGCAGTTACCCTCCTAGCGGGGGGGGAAATCGGGAGACCCAGTACTTC.